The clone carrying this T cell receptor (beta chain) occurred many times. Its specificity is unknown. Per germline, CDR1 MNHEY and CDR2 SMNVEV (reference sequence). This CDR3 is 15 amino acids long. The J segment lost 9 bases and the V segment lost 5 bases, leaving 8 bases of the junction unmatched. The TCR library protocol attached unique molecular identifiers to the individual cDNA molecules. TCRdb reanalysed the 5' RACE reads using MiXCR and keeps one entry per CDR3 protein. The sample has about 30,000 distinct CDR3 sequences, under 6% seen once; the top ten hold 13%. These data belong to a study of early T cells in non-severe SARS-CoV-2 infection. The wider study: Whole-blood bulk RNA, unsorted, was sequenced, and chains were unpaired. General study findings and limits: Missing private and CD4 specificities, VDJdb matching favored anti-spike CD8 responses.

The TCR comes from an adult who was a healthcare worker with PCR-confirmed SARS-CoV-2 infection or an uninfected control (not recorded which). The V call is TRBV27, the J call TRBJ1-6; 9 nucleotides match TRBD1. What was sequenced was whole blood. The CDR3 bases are TGTGCCAGCAGTGTACAACAGGGGGCGGGTTCACCCCTCCACTTT. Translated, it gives CASSVQQGAGSPLHF.